This T cell receptor beta chain was captured by sequencing in a study of blood T cell repertoires in COVID-19 (dated by TCRdb to about 2020). Study-wide context: The collaborator samples originated in the United States, Italy and Spain and spanned the acute and convalescent phases of COVID-19. The material from the prospective study consisted of cDNA or gDNA derived from T cells, B-cell-depleted T cells, or PBMCs. Subjects who had been exposed to COVID-19, were actively infected with it, or had recovered from it provided the deeply sampled blood TCRbeta repertoires that made up the dataset. The repertoires were released in a freely available public database intended as a resource for research on the immune response to SARS-CoV-2. The samples were drawn from the first 160 participants of the ongoing ImmuneRACE study and from 1,254 subjects provided by 6 global collaborators. Sample metadata almost always included a de-identified subject ID, COVID-19 status, age in years and sex. Where available, HLA class I and class II types were taken from metadata supplied by the sample provider and were not determined by assay-based typing.

Collaborating institutions collected whole blood in K2EDTA tubes following their own protocols. For TCRbeta analysis, collaborators shipped samples in one of three forms: frozen whole blood, isolated PBMCs, or DNA extracted from either of those sample types. TCRbeta CDR3 regions were amplified from genomic DNA using the immunoSEQ Assay, a bias-controlled multiplex PCR. In the authors' own workflow: Nucleated cell counts per sample were estimated from amplification of reference gene primers within the assay. Sequence reads were collapsed and filtered to measure the absolute abundance of every unique TCRbeta CDR3 rearrangement. For each sample, productive Simpson clonality was calculated by taking the square root of Simpson's diversity index across productive rearrangements. The clones in this table, taken by TCRdb from immuneACCESS, are in-frame only. Not every clone is retained; where verified, under half of the shortfall comes from an unresolved V gene, and the cause of the rest is unknown. V and J calls and clone size are those listed in that table; D and trimming were worked out from the DNA. The sample includes fewer than 120,000 clones, with around 76% observed a single time. About 3.8% of the sample lies in the top ten.

Study-wide findings and limitations: The quantity of clinical and demographic metadata differed by source and by participant and was supplied without curation.

About this clone itself: Its antigen specificity is not known. No clone much larger than this one lies a single base away; base qualities are absent.

The germline V gene (reference sequence) provides CDR1 LGHDT and CDR2 YNNKEL. Reading from cysteine to phenylalanine, the CDR3 counts 14 amino acids. The retained sequence is limited to the CDR3, 42 bases, with the frame set at the first base. Relative to germline, V is 2 bases shorter and J is 3 bases shorter, with 8 bases between their ends. The sequence is built from TRBV3-1 (or the pseudogene TRBV3-2) and TRBJ1-5; a confident D gene designation cannot be given. This sequence was found in a woman older than 75 with acute or convalescent COVID-19. The sample taken for sequencing was peripheral blood. The sequenced DNA is TGTGCCAGCAGCCAAAGAACAGACAATCAGCCCCAGCATTTT. Protein translation: CASSQRTDNQPQHF.